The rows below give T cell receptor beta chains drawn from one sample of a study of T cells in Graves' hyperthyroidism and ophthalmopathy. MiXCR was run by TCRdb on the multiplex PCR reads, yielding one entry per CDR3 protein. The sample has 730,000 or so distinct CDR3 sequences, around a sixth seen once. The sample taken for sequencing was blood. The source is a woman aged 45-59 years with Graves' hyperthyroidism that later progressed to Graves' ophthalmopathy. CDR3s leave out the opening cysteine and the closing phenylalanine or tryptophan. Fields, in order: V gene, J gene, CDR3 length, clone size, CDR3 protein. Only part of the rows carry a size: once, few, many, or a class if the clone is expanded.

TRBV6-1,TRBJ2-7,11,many,AILTKDSYEQY
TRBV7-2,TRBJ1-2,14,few,ASSLALEPTNYGYT
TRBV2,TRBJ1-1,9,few,ASIENTEAF
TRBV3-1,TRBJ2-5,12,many,ASSQFLSQETQY
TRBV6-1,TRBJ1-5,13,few,ASSSQGPGISPQH
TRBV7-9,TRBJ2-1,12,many,ASSPGTGRDEQF
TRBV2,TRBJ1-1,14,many,ASSLDRVLLNTEAF
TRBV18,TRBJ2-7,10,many,ASSPYIYEQY
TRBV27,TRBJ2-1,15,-,ASSSLFSSGGAREQF
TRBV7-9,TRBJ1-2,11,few,ASSPPASYGYT
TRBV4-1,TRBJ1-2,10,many,ASSQTGLGYT
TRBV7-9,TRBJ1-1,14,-,ASSVGTGRKGTEAF
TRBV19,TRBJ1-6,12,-,ASSGTGQNSPLH
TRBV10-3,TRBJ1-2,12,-,AIRTGLQNYGYT
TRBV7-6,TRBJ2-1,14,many,ASSSRQGAAYNEQF
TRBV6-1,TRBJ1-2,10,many,AARAGGYGYT
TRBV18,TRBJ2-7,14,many,ASSPPAGTSRNEQY
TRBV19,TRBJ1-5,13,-,ASSITEYSNQPQH
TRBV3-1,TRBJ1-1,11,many,ASSHPLETEAF
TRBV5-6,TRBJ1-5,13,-,ASSLGLISNQPQH
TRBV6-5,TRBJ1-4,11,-,ASSYAPETELF
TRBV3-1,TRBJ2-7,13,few,ASSQTGLSGGEQY
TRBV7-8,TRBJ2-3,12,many,ASARLATTDTQY
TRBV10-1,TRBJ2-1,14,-,ASSESGLAYGNEQF
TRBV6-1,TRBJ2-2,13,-,ASSETTANTGELF
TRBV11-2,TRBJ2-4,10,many,ASSLDRYIQY
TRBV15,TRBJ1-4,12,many,ATSEGLSDEKLF
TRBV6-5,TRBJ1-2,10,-,ASSSNGDGYT
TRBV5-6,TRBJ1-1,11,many,ASSFRSSPEAF
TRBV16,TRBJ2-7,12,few,ASSPMKSGSEQY
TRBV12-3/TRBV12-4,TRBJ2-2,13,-,ASSLRGPVTGELF
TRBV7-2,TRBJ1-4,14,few,ASSLGDRGTNEKLF
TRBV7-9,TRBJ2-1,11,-,ASSSGAAIEQF
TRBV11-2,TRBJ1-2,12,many,ASSLDIANYGYT
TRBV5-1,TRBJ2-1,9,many,ASTEDGGQF
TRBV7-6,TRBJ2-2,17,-,ASSPRDRPQTVDTGELF
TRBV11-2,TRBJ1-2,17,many,ASSLLTLLDRAPDYGYT
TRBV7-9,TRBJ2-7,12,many,ASSLAGKGGEQY
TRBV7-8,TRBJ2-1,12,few,ASRSSGFSNEQF
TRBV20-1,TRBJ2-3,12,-,SARDRGVTDTQY
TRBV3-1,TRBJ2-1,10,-,ASGTGINEQF
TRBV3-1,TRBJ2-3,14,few,ASRPGDFFGTDTQY